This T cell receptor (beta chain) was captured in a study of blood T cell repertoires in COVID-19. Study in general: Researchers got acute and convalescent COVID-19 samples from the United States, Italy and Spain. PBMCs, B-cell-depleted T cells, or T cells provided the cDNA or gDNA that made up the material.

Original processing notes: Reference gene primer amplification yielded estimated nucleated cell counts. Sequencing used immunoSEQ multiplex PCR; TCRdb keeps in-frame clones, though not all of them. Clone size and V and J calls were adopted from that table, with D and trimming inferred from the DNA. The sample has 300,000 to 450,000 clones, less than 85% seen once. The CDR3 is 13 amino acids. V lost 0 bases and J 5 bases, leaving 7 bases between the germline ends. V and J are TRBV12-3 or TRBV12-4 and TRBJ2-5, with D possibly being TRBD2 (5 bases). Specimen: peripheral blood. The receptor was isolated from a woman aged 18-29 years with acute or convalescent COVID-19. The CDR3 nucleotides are TGTGCCAGCAGTTTAGCGAGGGTTGAGACCCAGTACTTC. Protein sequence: CASSLARVETQYF.